The 10 T cell receptor beta chains below all came from one sample that was sequenced in a study of OX40 agonist ivuxolimab in advanced cancers. Clones were read by immunoSEQ multiplex PCR, and TCRdb kept only the in-frame ones, dropping some. The sample has 100,000 or so clones; 86% are singletons. This material consisted of CD4+ or CD8+ T cells sorted from blood, taken in a trial of the OX40 agonist ivuxolimab. Receptor source: an adult with an advanced solid tumor such as melanoma, head and neck, liver or kidney cancer.

This clone was detected once. V is TRBV4-1 and J is TRBJ2-4; 10 positions match TRBD2. CDR3 length equals 18 residues. Germline assignment: CDR1 MGHRA and CDR2 YSYEKL. Losses at the gene ends were 2 bases for V and 6 bases for J; bases not matched to a gene: 13. CDR3 DNA sequence: TGCGCCAGCAGCCAACCCCCGGGGGCAGCGGGAGGGGGAAACATTCAGTACTTC. Its translation: CASSQPPGAAGGGNIQYF.

On this clone: At the DNA level, this CDR3 is encoded by other sequences in the same sample as well. The rearrangement links TRBV6-6 to TRBJ1-5; 11 bases are shared with TRBD1. J gave up 6 bases and V 2 bases, and 0 bases lay outside the gene matches. Germline-derived CDR1 and CDR2 are MNHNY and SVGAGI (reference sequence). This CDR3 comprises 14 residues. CDR3 bases: TGTGCCAGCAGTTACGGGACAGGGGGTCAGCCCCAGCATTTT. Amino acid sequence: CASSYGTGGQPQHF.

This clone was detected only once. The V call is TRBV5-1, the J call TRBJ2-2; 7 nucleotides agree with TRBD2. Germline values: CDR1 SGHRS, CDR2 YFSETQ. With 0 bases clipped from V and 7 bases from J, the junction kept 9 bases outside the gene matches. The CDR3 is 16 residues long. The CDR3, as DNA: TGCGCCAGCAGCTTGGTCCCCGGGGGGTCGCACGGGGAGCTGTTTTTT. Its translation is CASSLVPGGSHGELFF. Supplemented by reference TRBV5-1 and TRBJ2-2, the full variable domain reads KAGVTQTPRYLIKTRGQQVTLSCSPISGHRSVSWYQQTPGQGLQFLFEYFSETQRNKGNFPGRFSGRQFSNSRSEMNVSTLELGDSALYLCASSLVPGGSHGELFFGEGSRLTVL.

V and J are TRBV21-1 and TRBJ2-7. TRBV21-1 is given as a pseudogene. The CDR3 runs to 14 residues. This CDR3 reads CASSAGTSSYEQYF. CDR3 in DNA: TGTGCCAGCAGCGCCGGGACCTCCTCCTACGAGCAGTACTTC.

The chain is built from TRBV5-1 and TRBJ2-5, with D maybe TRBD1 (7 bases). Germline V gene lookup returns CDR1 SGHRS and CDR2 YFSETQ. V lost 0 bases and J 4 bases, leaving 13 bases between the germline ends. The CDR3 sequence is 15 residues long. The CDR3 DNA reads TGCGCCAGCAGCTTGGCACAGGGGACTGGAGAGACCCAGTACTTC. Translated: CASSLAQGTGETQYF.

The gene calls are TRBV6-1 and TRBJ1-5; D uncertain. Looked up from germline, CDR1 is MNHNS and CDR2 is SASEGT. There are 14 residues in the CDR3. Trimming shortened V by 1 base and J by 5 bases, and 9 bases separated the two germline ends. CDR3 sequence reads: CASSEDPFDQPQHF. CDR3 nucleotide sequence: TGTGCCAGCAGTGAAGATCCCTTCGATCAGCCCCAGCATTTT.

This sequence joins TRBV7-8 and TRBJ1-5; D call uncertain. The germline V gene has CDR1 SGHVS and CDR2 FQNEAQ. Trimming took 5 bases from V and 5 from J, leaving 13 bases between them. The CDR3 runs 14 residues. The CDR3 sequence: CASSVREGDQPQHF. For the CDR3, the DNA is TGTGCCAGCAGCGTCCGGGAGGGAGATCAGCCCCAGCATTTT. The whole variable domain, remainder taken from reference TRBV7-8 and TRBJ1-5, is GAGVSQSPRYKVAKRGQDVALRCDPISGHVSLFWYQQALGQGPEFLTYFQNEAQLDKSGLPSDRFFAERPEGSVSTLKIQRTQQEDSAVYLCASSVREGDQPQHFGDGTRLSIL.

The chain joins TRBV19 to TRBJ2-3, with D possibly called TRBD1 or TRBD2 (5 bases each). The V end lost 4 bases, the J end lost 0 bases, and 14 bases lay between the germline ends. CDR1 and CDR2 from the germline V gene are LNHDA and SQIVND (reference sequence). The CDR3 length is 16 residues. The CDR3 reads CASSRIGTASTDTQYF. CDR3 DNA: TGTGCCAGTAGTAGGATCGGGACGGCGAGCACAGATACGCAGTATTTT.

The chain recombines TRBV11-2 with TRBJ1-2; D is unresolved. Germline CDR1 SGHAT, CDR2 FQNNGV. The V gene lost 5 bases and the J gene lost 5 bases, with 12 bases spanning the gap. The CDR3 extends over 13 amino acids. CDR3 DNA sequence: TGTGCCAGCAGCCCGGACGGAGATTATGGCTACACCTTC. It specifies CASSPDGDYGYTF.

The chain links TRBV10-3 to TRBJ2-5, with 10 nucleotides matching TRBD1. Germline V lookup: CDR1 ENHRY, CDR2 SYGVKD. The CDR3 consists of 16 residues. V lost 2 bases to trimming and J lost 3 bases; unmatched junction nucleotides: 6. The CDR3 sequence is CAISEAGQGVKETQYF. In nucleotides, the CDR3 is TGTGCCATCAGTGAGGCCGGACAGGGGGTCAAAGAGACCCAGTACTTC.